One sample yielded the 17 T cell receptor beta chains listed below, sequenced in a study of blood T cell repertoires in COVID-19. Assay: immunoSEQ multiplex PCR; the TCRdb copy retains only in-frame clones and omits some. The sample holds about 70,000 clones, about 86% seen once. Sequenced sample: peripheral blood. The receptor set was obtained from a woman between 55 and 75 years old with acute or convalescent COVID-19.

V gene TRBV18 combines with J gene TRBJ1-4; D gene ambiguous. This CDR3 region has 14 residues. V lost 2 bases and J 0 bases, leaving 4 bases between the germline ends. Looked up from germline, CDR1 is KGHSH and CDR2 is LQKENI. The CDR3 DNA reads TGTGCCAGCTCACCAGAGGCAACTAATGAAAAACTGTTTTTT. Encoded protein: CASSPEATNEKLFF. Variable domain in full (rest from reference TRBV18 and TRBJ1-4): NAGVMQNPRHLVRRRGQEARLRCSPMKGHSHVYWYRQLPEEGLKFMVYLQKENIIDESGMPKERFSAEFPKEGPSILRIQQVVRGDSAAYFCASSPEATNEKLFFGSGTQLSVL.

V gene TRBV5-1 combines with J gene TRBJ1-3; a possible D gene is TRBD1 (5 bases). The CDR3 has 16 residues. Germline V gene lookup returns CDR1 SGHRS and CDR2 YFSETQ. Trimming took off 3 bases at V and 0 bases at J, with 13 bases between the two ends. CDR3 amino acids: CASSWGDTNSGNTIYF. The CDR3 region has the DNA TGCGCCAGCAGCTGGGGGGATACCAACTCTGGAAACACCATATATTTT.

The chain has TRBV7-6 and TRBJ2-7; the match to TRBD2 covers 12 bases. CDR3 size: 16 residues. Germline CDR1 is SGHVS and CDR2 is FNYEAQ. V was pared by 5 bases and J by 5 bases, with 10 bases of the junction left unmatched. In DNA, the CDR3 is TGTGCCAGCAGCCCCGTAACTAGCGGGGGGTCGAACGAGCAGTACTTC. It specifies CASSPVTSGGSNEQYF.

The J gene is TRBJ1-6, the V gene TRBV5-4, with 7 bases that match TRBD1. The CDR3 has 15 amino acids. V trimming: 0 bases; J trimming: 10 bases; junction bases outside the gene matches: 7. The germline V gene encodes CDR1 SGHNT and CDR2 YYREEE (reference sequence). DNA for the CDR3: TGTGCCAGCAGCTTGGGACAGGGATACGGCTCACCCCTCCACTTT. This codes for CASSLGQGYGSPLHF.

The chain employs TRBV4-1 and TRBJ2-7; unclear D gene. The V gene lost 0 bases and the J gene lost 6 bases, with 12 bases spanning the gap. Per germline, CDR1 MGHRA and CDR2 YSYEKL. This CDR3 has 14 amino acids. Here the CDR3 reads CASSQDLAPSEQYF. Here the CDR3 DNA reads TGCGCCAGCAGCCAAGACCTGGCCCCTTCCGAGCAGTACTTC.

The chain employs TRBV6-5 and TRBJ1-1; D is undetermined. CDR3 length: 11 amino acids. V lost 0 bases and J lost 11, with 7 bases in between. The V gene's germline CDR1 is MNHEY and CDR2 SVGAGI. The CDR3 sequence: CASSYSGSAFF. The CDR3 nucleotides are TGTGCCAGCAGTTACTCGGGCTCGGCTTTCTTT.

The chain has TRBV10-3 and TRBJ1-1, with 9 nucleotides matching TRBD1. Germline CDR1 ENHRY, CDR2 SYGVKD. Unmatched junction bases numbered 8, after V lost 6 bases and J lost 3 bases. The CDR3 extends over 15 amino acids. CDR3: CAIRGGQGEYTEAFF. The CDR3 region has the DNA TGTGCCATCAGGGGGGGACAGGGTGAATACACTGAAGCTTTCTTT.

The J gene is TRBJ1-5, the V gene TRBV27, with unresolved D. The CDR3 runs 13 residues. The V gene lost 3 bases and the J gene lost 4 bases, with 7 bases spanning the gap. Germline lookup yields CDR1 MNHEY and CDR2 SMNVEV (reference sequence). The CDR3 nucleotides read TGTGCCAGCAGTTTCGGGATAAATCAGCCCCAGCATTTT. It specifies CASSFGINQPQHF.

The gene calls are TRBV6-5 and TRBJ1-1; TRBD1 agrees at 8 bases. The V gene's germline CDR1 is MNHEY and CDR2 SVGAGI. The V gene end was trimmed by 7 bases and the J gene end by 4 bases; junction bases not matched to a gene: 11. This CDR3 region has 15 residues. The CDR3 region is CASITPRTGFTEAFF. The CDR3 region has the DNA TGTGCCAGCATCACCCCCAGGACAGGGTTCACTGAAGCTTTCTTT.

The genes are TRBV27 and TRBJ1-6; D is perhaps TRBD1 (5 bases). CDR1 and CDR2 (germline): MNHEY, SMNVEV (reference sequence). The V end lost 2 bases, the J end lost 11 bases, and 22 bases lay between the germline ends. CDR3 size: 17 residues. CDR3: CASSLNSRAQPSAPLHF. The CDR3 coding sequence is TGTGCCAGCAGTTTAAATAGCAGGGCCCAGCCCTCCGCACCCCTCCACTTT.

Only a few counts were recorded for this clone. J is TRBJ1-6 and V is TRBV13; TRBD1 aligns across 11 bases. The CDR3 loop spans 14 amino acids. Germline V gene sequence: CDR1 PRHDT, CDR2 FYEKMQ (reference sequence). The junction had 4 bases not matched to a gene; V was cut back by 5 bases and J by 10 bases. CDR3 coding DNA: TGTGCCAGCAGCCTTTGGGACAGGGGGTCACCCCTCCACTTT. Translation: CASSLWDRGSPLHF.

This rearrangement joins TRBV23-1 to TRBJ1-5, with 7 bases aligning to TRBD1. TRBV23-1 is assigned to the ORF class and has an uncertain function. The CDR3 is 16 residues long. The V and J ends lost 2 bases and 11 bases, in that order; junction bases with no gene match: 15. CDR3 DNA: TGCGCCAGCAGTCAAAACGACAGGGTGACGGCATCAACCCAGCATTTT. Its protein is CASSQNDRVTASTQHF.

The chain couples TRBV6-5 to TRBJ1-3; weak D call: TRBD1 (6 bases). Trimming left V 6 bases short and J 3 bases short, with 12 bases between. Looked up from germline, CDR1 is MNHEY and CDR2 is SVGAGI. The CDR3 is 14 residues long. CDR3 amino acids: CASSQGISGNTIYF. CDR3 bases: TGTGCCAGCAGCCAGGGGATAAGTGGAAACACCATATATTTT.

The CDR3 sequence is CASSVGPTGGNTEAFF. In nucleotides, the CDR3 is TGTGCCAGCAGCGTAGGACCCACAGGGGGGAACACTGAAGCTTTCTTT. The rearrangement links TRBV9 to TRBJ1-1; 8 nucleotides agree with TRBD1. V lost 0 bases, J lost 1 base, and 5 bases stayed unmatched. The CDR3 runs to 16 residues. Germline CDR1 is SGDLS and CDR2 is YYNGEE.

This sequence joins TRBV30 and TRBJ2-2; TRBD1 might be the D (5 bases). The CDR3 length is 14 residues. Trimming removed 3 bases at V and 1 base at J, with 9 bases between. Germline V gives CDR1 GTSNPN, CDR2 SVGIG (reference sequence). In DNA, the CDR3 is TGTGCCTGGAGAACCCAGGGGAACACCGGGGAGCTGTTTTTT. Translating it yields CAWRTQGNTGELFF.

The V call is TRBV19, the J call TRBJ1-5, with 7 bases matching TRBD1. The trim removed 5 bases at V and 4 bases at J, leaving 8 bases unmatched. The CDR3 extends over 15 amino acids. Germline loops: CDR1 LNHDA, CDR2 SQIVND (reference sequence). The CDR3 region has the DNA TGTGCCAGTAGTCCGGCAGGGGGAAGGAATCAGCCCCAGCATTTT. Translating it yields CASSPAGGRNQPQHF.

V usage is TRBV6-1 and J usage is TRBJ2-5; maybe TRBD2 (5 bases). Germline CDR1 is MNHNS and CDR2 is SASEGT. V lost 2 bases to trimming and J lost 5 bases, with 15 bases between them. The CDR3 loop spans 15 amino acids. The CDR3 region is CASSERGLERETQYF. In DNA, the CDR3 is TGTGCCAGCAGTGAACGAGGACTCGAAAGGGAGACCCAGTACTTC.